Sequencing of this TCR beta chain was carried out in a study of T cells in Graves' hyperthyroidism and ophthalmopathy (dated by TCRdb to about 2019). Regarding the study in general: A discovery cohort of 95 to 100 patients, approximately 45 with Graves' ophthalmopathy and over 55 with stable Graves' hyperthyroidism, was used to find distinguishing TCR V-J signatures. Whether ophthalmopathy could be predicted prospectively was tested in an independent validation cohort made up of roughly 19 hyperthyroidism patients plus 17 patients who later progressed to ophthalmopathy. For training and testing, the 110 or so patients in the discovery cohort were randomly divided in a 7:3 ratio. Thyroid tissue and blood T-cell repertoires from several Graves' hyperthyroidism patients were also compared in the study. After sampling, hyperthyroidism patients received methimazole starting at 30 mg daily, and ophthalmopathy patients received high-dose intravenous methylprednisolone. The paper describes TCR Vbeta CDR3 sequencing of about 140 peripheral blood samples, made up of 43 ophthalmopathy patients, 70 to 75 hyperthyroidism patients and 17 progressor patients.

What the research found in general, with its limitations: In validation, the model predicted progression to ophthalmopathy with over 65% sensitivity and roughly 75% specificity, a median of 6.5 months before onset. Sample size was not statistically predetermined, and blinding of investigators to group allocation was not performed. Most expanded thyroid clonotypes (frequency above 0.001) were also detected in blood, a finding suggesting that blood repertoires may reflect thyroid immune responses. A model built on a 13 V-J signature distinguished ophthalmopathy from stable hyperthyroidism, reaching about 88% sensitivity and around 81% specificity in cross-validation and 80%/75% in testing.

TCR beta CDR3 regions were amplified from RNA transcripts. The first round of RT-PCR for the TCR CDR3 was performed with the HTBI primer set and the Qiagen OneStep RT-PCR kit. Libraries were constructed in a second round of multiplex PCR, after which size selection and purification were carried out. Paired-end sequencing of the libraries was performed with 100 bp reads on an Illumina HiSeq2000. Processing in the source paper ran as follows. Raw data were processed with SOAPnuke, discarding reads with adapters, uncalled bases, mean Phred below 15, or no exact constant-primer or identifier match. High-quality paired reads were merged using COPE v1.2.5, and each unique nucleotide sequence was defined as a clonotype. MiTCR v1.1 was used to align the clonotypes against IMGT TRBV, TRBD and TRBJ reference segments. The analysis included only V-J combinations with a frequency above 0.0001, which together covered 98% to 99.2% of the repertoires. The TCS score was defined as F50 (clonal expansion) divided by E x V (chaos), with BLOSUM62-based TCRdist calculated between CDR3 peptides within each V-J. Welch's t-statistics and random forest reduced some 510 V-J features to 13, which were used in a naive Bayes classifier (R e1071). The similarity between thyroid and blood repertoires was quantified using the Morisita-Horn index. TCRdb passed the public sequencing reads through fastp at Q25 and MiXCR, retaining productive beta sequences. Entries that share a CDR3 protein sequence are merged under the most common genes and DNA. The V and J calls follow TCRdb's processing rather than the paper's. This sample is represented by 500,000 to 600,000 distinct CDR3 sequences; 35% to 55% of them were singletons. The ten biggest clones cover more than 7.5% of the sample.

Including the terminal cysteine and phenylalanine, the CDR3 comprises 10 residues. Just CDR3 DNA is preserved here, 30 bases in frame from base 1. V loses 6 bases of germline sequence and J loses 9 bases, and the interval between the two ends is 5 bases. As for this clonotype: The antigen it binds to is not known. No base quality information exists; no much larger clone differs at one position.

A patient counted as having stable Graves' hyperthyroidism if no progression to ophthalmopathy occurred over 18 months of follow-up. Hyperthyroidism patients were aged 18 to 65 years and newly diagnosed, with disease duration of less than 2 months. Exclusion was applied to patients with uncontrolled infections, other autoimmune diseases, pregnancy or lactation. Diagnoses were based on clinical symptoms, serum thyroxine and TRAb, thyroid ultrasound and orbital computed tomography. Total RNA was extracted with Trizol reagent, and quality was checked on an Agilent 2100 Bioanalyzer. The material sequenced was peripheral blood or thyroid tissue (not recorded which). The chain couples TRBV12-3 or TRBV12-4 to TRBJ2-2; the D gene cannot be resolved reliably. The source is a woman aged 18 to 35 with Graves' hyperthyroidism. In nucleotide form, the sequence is TGTGCCAGCAGGCCCAGGGAGCTGTTTTTT. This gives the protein CASRPRELFF.